This T cell receptor (beta chain) was identified during a study of blood T cells in healthy people across ages. Study findings and constraints: Diversity of TCR beta per million T cells declined in a roughly linear way with age.

As to this clonotype: Its matching antigen is unknown.

Then a second PCR, running about 6 to 12 cycles, was carried out with a sample-barcoded 5' primer and a J-beta primer mix. In TCRdb, the 5' RACE reads were re-called with MiXCR into one record per CDR3 protein. The sample shows 600,000 to 900,000 distinct CDR3 sequences, around 25% of them seen only once. With 3 bases removed from V and 7 bases from J, the gap between germline ends came to 15 bases. The CDR3 spans 13 residues. Germline lookup yields CDR1 DFQATT and CDR2 SNEGSKA (reference sequence). Staff drew roughly 10 milliliters of peripheral blood from each donor. Separately, the same data were catalogued under a study of T cells of mothers and their children.

Sequencing was done on a sample of blood. The sequence was obtained from a boy aged 5-17 years in good health. The rearrangement joins TRBV20-1 to TRBJ2-5, with a possible D match to TRBD1 (6 bases). The CDR3 loop is CSASHRVRGTQYF. CDR3 in DNA: TGCAGTGCTAGCCACAGGGTGAGGGGGACCCAGTACTTC.